The rows below give T cell receptor beta chains drawn from one sample of a study of T cell repertoires in cytomegalovirus infection. These TCRs' antigens remain unknown. TCRdb reprocessed the reads with MiXCR, giving one entry per CDR3 protein. The profile shows roughly 80,000 distinct CDR3 sequences, more than 20% of them singletons. The specimen was CD8+ T cells from cultured PBMCs, collected from culture after CMV antigen stimulation. These receptors were obtained from a human donor in good health (CMV status not recorded). Some clones in this sample may be carry-over from other donors' samples. The CDR3 runs from the conserved cysteine through the conserved F or W. D genes are given only for firm matches. Size is omitted from some rows. Given values are once, few, many or a class for expanded clones.

v_call: TRBV7-6
clone_size: many
j_call: TRBJ1-1
d_call: .
cdr3_nt: TGTGCCAGCAGCAACTTTAGGAGTGGTGGGCACACTGAAGCTTTCTTT
cdr3_aa: CASSNFRSGGHTEAFF

v_call: TRBV23-1
clone_size: .
j_call: TRBJ2-3
d_call: TRBD1
cdr3_nt: TGCGCCAGCAGTCAAGGACAGGGAACAGATACGCAGTATTTT
cdr3_aa: CASSQGQGTDTQYF

v_call: TRBV19
clone_size: .
j_call: TRBJ2-7
d_call: .
cdr3_nt: TGTGCCAGTAGTCTAAGGGGGAGGGCCTACGAGCAGTACTTC
cdr3_aa: CASSLRGRAYEQYF

v_call: TRBV27
clone_size: .
j_call: TRBJ2-1
d_call: .
cdr3_nt: TGTGCCAGCGGGGACCGATACAATGAGCAGTTCTTC
cdr3_aa: CASGDRYNEQFF

v_call: TRBV9
clone_size: .
j_call: TRBJ2-1
d_call: .
cdr3_nt: TGTGCCAGCAGCCAGGGAGGGGGGGAAGGGGCCTACAATGAGCAGTTCTTC
cdr3_aa: CASSQGGGEGAYNEQFF

v_call: TRBV6-6
clone_size: .
j_call: TRBJ2-7
d_call: .
cdr3_nt: TGTGCCAGCAGTCCCCGGAGCACCTACGAGCAGTACTTC
cdr3_aa: CASSPRSTYEQYF

v_call: TRBV9
clone_size: few
j_call: TRBJ2-1
d_call: TRBD2
cdr3_nt: TGTGCCAGCAGCGAGTGGACTAGCGGGAGAAATGAGCAGTTCTTC
cdr3_aa: CASSEWTSGRNEQFF

v_call: TRBV12-3/TRBV12-4
clone_size: many
j_call: TRBJ1-2
d_call: TRBD1
cdr3_nt: TGTGCCAGCAGTTTCAAACAGGGGTCCTATGGCTACACCTTC
cdr3_aa: CASSFKQGSYGYTF

v_call: TRBV7-9
clone_size: many
j_call: TRBJ2-3
d_call: TRBD1
cdr3_nt: TGTGCCAGCAGCTCACAGACAGGGCTCAGCACAGATACGCAGTATTTT
cdr3_aa: CASSSQTGLSTDTQYF

v_call: TRBV7-6
clone_size: many
j_call: TRBJ1-5
d_call: TRBD1
cdr3_nt: TGTGCCAGCAGCGTAGGACAGGGCAGTCAGCCCCAGCATTTT
cdr3_aa: CASSVGQGSQPQHF

v_call: TRBV20-1
clone_size: few
j_call: TRBJ2-1
d_call: .
cdr3_nt: TGCAGTGCTAGGGATAGCCTAGAGAATGAGCAGTTCTTC
cdr3_aa: CSARDSLENEQFF

v_call: TRBV30
clone_size: few
j_call: TRBJ1-6
d_call: TRBD1
cdr3_nt: TGTGCCTTTCTGACAGGGATGAATTCACCCCTCCACTTT
cdr3_aa: CAFLTGMNSPLHF

v_call: TRBV7-3
clone_size: many
j_call: TRBJ1-6
d_call: .
cdr3_nt: TGTGCCAGCAGCTACGGCCTCCCGGGGTCCAATTCACCCCTCCACTTT
cdr3_aa: CASSYGLPGSNSPLHF

v_call: TRBV20-1
clone_size: few
j_call: TRBJ2-2
d_call: .
cdr3_nt: TGCAGCGCCGGGTCGGGGGAAACCGGGGAGCTGTTTTTT
cdr3_aa: CSAGSGETGELFF

v_call: TRBV7-2
clone_size: few
j_call: TRBJ2-7
d_call: TRBD2
cdr3_nt: TGTGCCAGCAGCCCCATTAGCGGGAGGACCTCCTACGAGCAGTACTTC
cdr3_aa: CASSPISGRTSYEQYF

v_call: TRBV19
clone_size: few
j_call: TRBJ2-5
d_call: TRBD1
cdr3_nt: TGTGCCAGTAGTATGGACAGGGGGCTACAAGAGACCCAGTACTTC
cdr3_aa: CASSMDRGLQETQYF

v_call: TRBV27
clone_size: few
j_call: TRBJ2-5
d_call: .
cdr3_nt: TGTGCCAGCAGTCCCGCCAAGCGGAGAGGGGTTTCGTATAGGACCCAGTACTTC
cdr3_aa: CASSPAKRRGVSYRTQYF

v_call: TRBV18
clone_size: .
j_call: TRBJ1-1
d_call: .
cdr3_nt: TGTGCCAGCTCACCCACCGGGGGGGCTGAAGCTTTCTTT
cdr3_aa: CASSPTGGAEAFF

v_call: TRBV7-9
clone_size: many
j_call: TRBJ2-4
d_call: .
cdr3_nt: TGTGCCAGCAGCTTAGTCCCGGGGACAAACATTCAGTACTTC
cdr3_aa: CASSLVPGTNIQYF

v_call: TRBV4-2
clone_size: .
j_call: TRBJ2-7
d_call: TRBD1
cdr3_nt: TGTGCCAGCAGCCAAGTCCTGACAGGGACCCGCGAGCAGTACTTC
cdr3_aa: CASSQVLTGTREQYF